This TCR beta chain was observed in a study of T cell repertoires in cytomegalovirus infection (dated by TCRdb to the late 2010s). About the study as a whole: The HLA type of each donor mattered for the analysis, because public TCR beta signatures pointed to carriage of CMV infection along with the matching HLA type.

This clonotype has a count of ten or more. There is no known antigen for this receptor. Qualities for individual bases were not recorded, and no much larger clone is one base off. The CDR1 and CDR2 encoded by the germline V gene are WSHSY and SAAADI. There are 11 amino acids in the CDR3, from cysteine to phenylalanine inclusive. CDR3 DNA only is kept here, 33 bases in frame from base 1. At the junction V is shortened by 3 bases and J by 10 bases, with 9 bases in between. Data came from an Illumina HiSeq 1500. TCRdb itself trimmed the public reads at Q25 with fastp, ran MiXCR and retained productive beta chains. Entries are consolidated by CDR3 protein sequence, retaining the most common genes and DNA. Across this sample there are fewer than 350,000 distinct CDR3 sequences, with around a tenth seen only once. Of the sample, about 4.5% is held by the ten largest clones. What the study reported, not specific to this receptor: In both this cohort and an independent roughly 350-donor cohort, the cumulative frequency of public TCR beta family members distinguished carriers of CMV infection plus the relevant HLA type. The ex vivo response was dominated by HLA-C-restricted CMV-specific TCR beta clonotypes, which also provided the single most frequent clonotype in two of eight donors.

The chain joins TRBV10-2 to TRBJ1-1, with the identity of the D gene unclear. The TCR originated in a human donor in good health (CMV status not recorded). Some clones in this sample may be carry-over from other donors' samples. The sequenced material came from PBMCs. The bases are TGCGCCAGCAGTGATCTTTTCGGAGCTTTCTTT. Its product reads: CASSDLFGAFF.